The 7 T cell receptor beta chains below all came from one sample that was sequenced in a study of shared clonotypes between healthy human individuals. Here immunoSEQ multiplex PCR was the method, and the copy in TCRdb shows in-frame clones only, minus some. The sample consists of some 300,000 clones, less than 75% of them appearing once. Source material: memory CD4+ T cells sorted from blood. Subset of the sample: CD45RA-negative fraction. All receptors derive from a young man in good health.

The V call is TRBV7-9, the J call TRBJ2-3, with 9 bases that match TRBD2. The germline V gene has CDR1 SEHNR and CDR2 FQNEAQ (reference sequence). With V trimmed by 7 bases and J by 6 bases, 8 bases remained unmatched. CDR3 length equals 14 residues. In nucleotides, the CDR3 is TGTGCCAGCATTGCGGGAGGGTATCAGGATACGCAGTATTTT. Amino acid sequence: CASIAGGYQDTQYF.

The gene calls are TRBV7-9 and TRBJ2-1, with D unclear. The germline V gene has CDR1 SEHNR and CDR2 FQNEAQ (reference sequence). The CDR3 is 14 amino acids. Trimming took off 5 bases at V and 8 bases at J, with 16 bases between the two ends. The CDR3 coding sequence is TGTGCCAGCAGCCCCTTCTCGGAGATCGATGAGCAGTTCTTC. Its translation is CASSPFSEIDEQFF.

This chain links TRBV7-9 with TRBJ1-3, with unresolved D. V was shortened by 5 bases and J by 0 bases, with 11 bases between the two germline ends. CDR1 and CDR2 (germline): SEHNR, FQNEAQ (reference sequence). This CDR3 region has 15 residues. The DNA for the CDR3 is TGTGCCAGCAGCACGAGCACGAGCTCTGGAAACACCATATATTTT. This gives the protein CASSTSTSSGNTIYF.

Comment on this clone: Germline and junction disagree at one end, which may indicate a read error. This chain uses TRBV7-7 with TRBJ2-1; D gene uncertain. From germline, CDR1 is SSHAT and CDR2 FNYEAQ (reference sequence). The CDR3 spans 16 residues. The CDR3 reads CASSLGAPSSYNEQFF. CDR3 coding DNA: TGTGCTAGCAGCTTAGGTGCCCCTAGCTCCTACAATGAGCAGTTCTTC.

This sequence joins TRBV28 and TRBJ2-7; D might be TRBD1 (6 bases). V lost 7 bases to trimming and J lost 4 bases, with 11 bases between them. This CDR3 has 12 residues. CDR1 is MDHEN, CDR2 SYDVKM, per germline. CDR3: CASTTTGYEQYF. The CDR3, as DNA: TGTGCCAGCACGACAACAGGGTACGAGCAGTACTTC.

The genes are TRBV19 and TRBJ2-7, with a tentative D call TRBD2 (6 bases). The CDR3 is 14 amino acids. Looked up from germline, CDR1 is LNHDA and CDR2 is SQIVND (reference sequence). Trimming stripped 4 bases from V and 0 bases from J, with 10 bases between. The CDR3 loop reads CASSTTRGSYEQYF. The CDR3 DNA reads as TGTGCCAGTAGTACCACGCGGGGCTCCTACGAGCAGTACTTC.

The chain uses TRBV27 and TRBJ1-3; D perhaps matches TRBD1 (6 bases). The CDR3 length is 16 residues. Looked up from germline, CDR1 is MNHEY and CDR2 is SMNVEV (reference sequence). The germline V and J ends were trimmed by 7 bases and 3 bases, with 19 bases remaining between them. CDR3 nucleotides: TGTGCCAGCAATCTTCGCAGGGGCGCGGGTGGAAACACCATATATTTT. Protein product: CASNLRRGAGGNTIYF.